Listed below are T cell receptor beta chains from one sample, sequenced in a study of T-cell reconstitution after alpha-beta-depleted transplantation in children. TCRdb re-derived calls from the PCR reads in MiXCR, one entry per CDR3 protein. This table has fewer than 250,000 distinct CDR3 sequences, around a sixth appearing once. This material consisted of PBMCs, mostly from graft donor cells, taken 360 days after TCRalphabeta/CD19-depleted stem cell transplant. Every receptor here comes from a male patient between 2 and 10 years old who had a stem cell transplant for acute lymphoblastic leukemia, so the T cells may come from the graft donor. CDR3s include the opening cysteine and the closing phenylalanine or tryptophan. The D gene is left open where the match is weak. Some rows mark clone size as missing; the rest say once, few, many or name a class of expanded clone.

j_gene: TRBJ1-2
d_gene: NA
len: 12
abundance: few
v_gene: TRBV12-3/TRBV12-4
CDR3nt: TGTGCCAGCAGTTTTAACCCGCATGGCTACACCTTC
CDR3aa: CASSFNPHGYTF

j_gene: TRBJ2-7
d_gene: TRBD2
len: 15
abundance: few
v_gene: TRBV27
CDR3nt: TGTGCCAGCAGACAACTAGCGGGAGGGCCTTACGAGCAGTACTTC
CDR3aa: CASRQLAGGPYEQYF

j_gene: TRBJ1-1
d_gene: NA
len: 13
abundance: few
v_gene: TRBV2
CDR3nt: TGTGCCAGCAGGCCAGGGGAGGACACTGAAGCTTTCTTT
CDR3aa: CASRPGEDTEAFF

j_gene: TRBJ2-3
d_gene: NA
len: 12
abundance: few
v_gene: TRBV9
CDR3nt: TGTGCCAGCAGCAAGCGCACAGATACGCAGTATTTT
CDR3aa: CASSKRTDTQYF

j_gene: TRBJ2-5
d_gene: TRBD1
len: 18
abundance: few
v_gene: TRBV18
CDR3nt: TGTGCCAGCTCACCACTCCCCGTTGGACAGGGCCTTCAAGAGACCCAGTACTTC
CDR3aa: CASSPLPVGQGLQETQYF

j_gene: TRBJ1-5
d_gene: NA
len: 13
abundance: many
v_gene: TRBV7-9
CDR3nt: TGTGCCAGCAGCTTACACGACGATCAGCCCCAGCATTTT
CDR3aa: CASSLHDDQPQHF

j_gene: TRBJ1-5
d_gene: NA
len: 12
abundance: NA
v_gene: TRBV12-3/TRBV12-4
CDR3nt: TGTGCCAGCAGACTGAACGGTCAGCCCCAGCATTTT
CDR3aa: CASRLNGQPQHF

j_gene: TRBJ2-3
d_gene: NA
len: 13
abundance: NA
v_gene: TRBV27
CDR3nt: TGTGCCAGCAGTTTCCCGAGCACAGATACGCAGTATTTT
CDR3aa: CASSFPSTDTQYF

j_gene: TRBJ2-7
d_gene: TRBD2
len: 14
abundance: few
v_gene: TRBV29-1
CDR3nt: TGCAGCGTTGCCGGGACTAGCGGAATCTACGAGCAGTACTTC
CDR3aa: CSVAGTSGIYEQYF

j_gene: TRBJ1-5
d_gene: NA
len: 15
abundance: few
v_gene: TRBV7-9
CDR3nt: TGTGCCAGCAGCTTAGACGGGGGAAATTATCAGCCCCAGCATTTT
CDR3aa: CASSLDGGNYQPQHF

j_gene: TRBJ2-5
d_gene: TRBD2
len: 16
abundance: NA
v_gene: TRBV5-6
CDR3nt: TGTGCCAGCAGCCGGGGACTAGCCGAATATCCGGAGACCCAGTACTTC
CDR3aa: CASSRGLAEYPETQYF

j_gene: TRBJ2-7
d_gene: TRBD2
len: 15
abundance: few
v_gene: TRBV12-3/TRBV12-4
CDR3nt: TGTGCCAGCAGTTTGGCGGGGGGGACCAGTGGAGAGCAGTACTTC
CDR3aa: CASSLAGGTSGEQYF

j_gene: TRBJ1-2
d_gene: TRBD1
len: 16
abundance: few
v_gene: TRBV5-1
CDR3nt: TGCGCCAGCAGCCTAACCTCGACAGGGGTTAACTATGGCTACACCTTC
CDR3aa: CASSLTSTGVNYGYTF

j_gene: TRBJ2-1
d_gene: TRBD2
len: 14
abundance: NA
v_gene: TRBV30
CDR3nt: TGTGCCTGGACTACCAAGCGGGGGCGCGATGAGCAGTTCTTC
CDR3aa: CAWTTKRGRDEQFF

j_gene: TRBJ2-5
d_gene: NA
len: 16
abundance: NA
v_gene: TRBV14
CDR3nt: TGTGCCAGCAGCCTCAAATATGGCAGGAGGAGAGAGACCCAGTACTTC
CDR3aa: CASSLKYGRRRETQYF

j_gene: TRBJ2-5
d_gene: NA
len: 21
abundance: few
v_gene: TRBV6-1
CDR3nt: TGTGCCAGCACTCAAGGGCCCCTAACCCTAACCCTAACCCTAACCCTAGAGACCCAGTACTTC
CDR3aa: CASTQGPLTLTLTLTLETQYF

j_gene: TRBJ2-1
d_gene: TRBD2
len: 17
abundance: few
v_gene: TRBV20-1
CDR3nt: TGCAGTGCTAGCGGCCTAGCGGGGGGGCCCTCCTACAATGAGCAGTTCTTC
CDR3aa: CSASGLAGGPSYNEQFF

j_gene: TRBJ1-6
d_gene: NA
len: 15
abundance: few
v_gene: TRBV2
CDR3nt: TGTGCCAGCAGTGTGGCGGGGCTAGGGAATTCACCCCTCCACTTT
CDR3aa: CASSVAGLGNSPLHF

j_gene: TRBJ2-7
d_gene: TRBD1
len: 15
abundance: NA
v_gene: TRBV7-2
CDR3nt: TGTGCCAGCAGCCTGTGGGACAGTGATTTCTACGAGCAGTACTTC
CDR3aa: CASSLWDSDFYEQYF

j_gene: TRBJ2-2
d_gene: TRBD2
len: 16
abundance: NA
v_gene: TRBV5-6
CDR3nt: TGTGCCAGCAGCCCACTAGCGGGGGAGAACACCGGGGAGCTGTTTTTT
CDR3aa: CASSPLAGENTGELFF

j_gene: TRBJ2-1
d_gene: NA
len: 15
abundance: NA
v_gene: TRBV3-1
CDR3nt: TGTGCCAGCAGCCAAGCTCGAAGTTACTACAATGAGCAGTTCTTC
CDR3aa: CASSQARSYYNEQFF

j_gene: TRBJ1-5
d_gene: NA
len: 14
abundance: few
v_gene: TRBV28
CDR3nt: TGTGCCAGCAGTTTATGGAGCGTCAATCAGCCCCAGCATTTT
CDR3aa: CASSLWSVNQPQHF

j_gene: TRBJ2-2
d_gene: TRBD1
len: 16
abundance: few
v_gene: TRBV5-1
CDR3nt: TGCGCCAGCACAGGGACAGGGGAGACTAACACCGGGGAGCTGTTTTTT
CDR3aa: CASTGTGETNTGELFF

j_gene: TRBJ1-2
d_gene: NA
len: 13
abundance: NA
v_gene: TRBV29-1
CDR3nt: TGCAGCGGCGGGGTAGATACTAACTATGGCTACACCTTC
CDR3aa: CSGGVDTNYGYTF

j_gene: TRBJ2-5
d_gene: NA
len: 13
abundance: few
v_gene: TRBV12-3/TRBV12-4
CDR3nt: TGTGCCAGCAACGCGGGACAGCAAGAGACCCAGTACTTC
CDR3aa: CASNAGQQETQYF

j_gene: TRBJ1-1
d_gene: NA
len: 14
abundance: NA
v_gene: TRBV19
CDR3nt: TGTGCCAGTAGTATAGCAGGGGACGTCCTTCAAGCTTTCTTT
CDR3aa: CASSIAGDVLQAFF

j_gene: TRBJ2-7
d_gene: TRBD2
len: 16
abundance: NA
v_gene: TRBV7-9
CDR3nt: TGTGCCAGCAGCTTTCCTAGCGGGAGTGTTTCCTACGAGCAGTACTTC
CDR3aa: CASSFPSGSVSYEQYF

j_gene: TRBJ1-2
d_gene: TRBD1
len: 15
abundance: NA
v_gene: TRBV3-1
CDR3nt: TGTGCCAGCAGCCGGACAGGCGACGATCCCTATGGCTACACCTTC
CDR3aa: CASSRTGDDPYGYTF

j_gene: TRBJ2-3
d_gene: NA
len: 11
abundance: NA
v_gene: TRBV19
CDR3nt: TGTGCCAGTATTGGTTCAGATACGCAGTATTTT
CDR3aa: CASIGSDTQYF

j_gene: TRBJ2-7
d_gene: TRBD1
len: 13
abundance: few
v_gene: TRBV29-1
CDR3nt: TGCAGCGTTGTTGGGACAGAATCCTACGAGCAGTACTTC
CDR3aa: CSVVGTESYEQYF

j_gene: TRBJ1-4
d_gene: NA
len: 13
abundance: few
v_gene: TRBV12-3/TRBV12-4
CDR3nt: TGTGCCAGCAGTTTTGCGGGGCGTGAAAAACTGTTTTTT
CDR3aa: CASSFAGREKLFF

j_gene: TRBJ1-1
d_gene: TRBD1
len: 16
abundance: NA
v_gene: TRBV6-2/TRBV6-3
CDR3nt: TGTGCCAGCAGCGGGACAGGGGGCGCCCGGACCACTGAAGCTTTCTTT
CDR3aa: CASSGTGGARTTEAFF

j_gene: TRBJ1-1
d_gene: TRBD1
len: 13
abundance: few
v_gene: TRBV20-1
CDR3nt: TGCAGTGCCCGGGACAGCTGGGACACTGAAGCTTTCTTT
CDR3aa: CSARDSWDTEAFF

j_gene: TRBJ2-7
d_gene: NA
len: 14
abundance: NA
v_gene: TRBV12-3/TRBV12-4
CDR3nt: TGTGCCAGCAGTCCCTACAGGAATTCCTACGAGCAGTACTTC
CDR3aa: CASSPYRNSYEQYF

j_gene: TRBJ2-1
d_gene: NA
len: 15
abundance: NA
v_gene: TRBV5-1
CDR3nt: TGCGCCAGCAGCTTGCTTGCGGACCGATGGGATGAGCAGTTCTTC
CDR3aa: CASSLLADRWDEQFF

j_gene: TRBJ2-7
d_gene: NA
len: 14
abundance: few
v_gene: TRBV7-9
CDR3nt: TGTGCCAGCAGCTCAAGCGGCCCTACGGACGAGCAGTACTTC
CDR3aa: CASSSSGPTDEQYF

j_gene: TRBJ2-1
d_gene: NA
len: 12
abundance: many
v_gene: TRBV5-1
CDR3nt: TGCGCCAGCAGCTTGGACGGGGTTGAGCAGTTCTTC
CDR3aa: CASSLDGVEQFF

j_gene: TRBJ1-4
d_gene: TRBD1
len: 15
abundance: few
v_gene: TRBV9
CDR3nt: TGTGCCAGCAGCCCCGGTGGGACAGTCGATGAAAAACTGTTTTTT
CDR3aa: CASSPGGTVDEKLFF

j_gene: TRBJ2-7
d_gene: NA
len: 14
abundance: few
v_gene: TRBV10-3
CDR3nt: TGTGCCATCAGTGTTTATGGGGAGAACTACGAGCAGTACTTC
CDR3aa: CAISVYGENYEQYF

j_gene: TRBJ2-4
d_gene: NA
len: 15
abundance: few
v_gene: TRBV6-2/TRBV6-3
CDR3nt: TGTGCCAGCAGTTACTCGAGCGGTGGGGGAAACATTCAGTACTTC
CDR3aa: CASSYSSGGGNIQYF

j_gene: TRBJ1-1
d_gene: NA
len: 14
abundance: few
v_gene: TRBV7-9
CDR3nt: TGTGCCACCCTAGCCGGGGGCCCGAACACTGAAGCTTTCTTT
CDR3aa: CATLAGGPNTEAFF

j_gene: TRBJ2-7
d_gene: TRBD2
len: 16
abundance: many
v_gene: TRBV2
CDR3nt: TGTGCCAGCAGTCTAGGGACTAGCGGGGGATCCTACGAGCAGTACTTC
CDR3aa: CASSLGTSGGSYEQYF

j_gene: TRBJ2-5
d_gene: NA
len: 13
abundance: NA
v_gene: TRBV3-1
CDR3nt: TGTGCCAGCAGCCAAGGGCGTTTCGAGACCCAGTACTTC
CDR3aa: CASSQGRFETQYF

j_gene: TRBJ1-1
d_gene: NA
len: 17
abundance: NA
v_gene: TRBV3-1
CDR3nt: TGTGCCAGCAGCCAACCCGGGGGGGCCGGTCAGAACACTGAAGCTTTCTTT
CDR3aa: CASSQPGGAGQNTEAFF

j_gene: TRBJ2-1
d_gene: NA
len: 16
abundance: NA
v_gene: TRBV20-1
CDR3nt: TGCAGTGCCAATAGGGCCGCGGGGAGCTCCTACAATGAGCAGTTCTTC
CDR3aa: CSANRAAGSSYNEQFF

j_gene: TRBJ2-1
d_gene: NA
len: 14
abundance: NA
v_gene: TRBV6-5
CDR3nt: TGTGCCAGCAGTTATGGTTCGACTAAAAATGAGCAGTTCTTC
CDR3aa: CASSYGSTKNEQFF

j_gene: TRBJ2-1
d_gene: NA
len: 15
abundance: few
v_gene: TRBV24-1
CDR3nt: TGTGCCACCAGTGATCCTCGGACAGACAACAATGAGCAGTTCTTC
CDR3aa: CATSDPRTDNNEQFF

j_gene: TRBJ2-7
d_gene: NA
len: 14
abundance: many
v_gene: TRBV6-1
CDR3nt: TGTGCCAGCATGAGACAGCTGTCGGCCTACGAGCAGTACTTC
CDR3aa: CASMRQLSAYEQYF

j_gene: TRBJ2-2
d_gene: NA
len: 13
abundance: few
v_gene: TRBV7-2
CDR3nt: TGTGCCAGCAGCTTTCCCCTCACCGGGGAGCTGTTTTTT
CDR3aa: CASSFPLTGELFF

j_gene: TRBJ2-7
d_gene: NA
len: 11
abundance: few
v_gene: TRBV7-9
CDR3nt: TGTGCCAGCAGCGGAGGCCACGAGCAGTACTTC
CDR3aa: CASSGGHEQYF

j_gene: TRBJ2-1
d_gene: TRBD1
len: 14
abundance: few
v_gene: TRBV27
CDR3nt: TGTGCCAGCAGCCATGGGACAGGTTTCAATGAGCAGTTCTTC
CDR3aa: CASSHGTGFNEQFF

j_gene: TRBJ2-7
d_gene: NA
len: 12
abundance: NA
v_gene: TRBV10-3
CDR3nt: TGTGCCATATCGGGACCACACTACGAGCAGTACTTC
CDR3aa: CAISGPHYEQYF

j_gene: TRBJ2-3
d_gene: NA
len: 12
abundance: many
v_gene: TRBV12-3/TRBV12-4
CDR3nt: TGTGCCAGCAGTTCCAACCTGGTCACGGTTTATTTT
CDR3aa: CASSSNLVTVYF

j_gene: TRBJ2-5
d_gene: NA
len: 14
abundance: few
v_gene: TRBV30
CDR3nt: TGTGCCTGGAGTGTAAACAGGGCCCAAGAGACCCAGTACTTC
CDR3aa: CAWSVNRAQETQYF

j_gene: TRBJ2-3
d_gene: NA
len: 13
abundance: many
v_gene: TRBV3-1
CDR3nt: TGTGCCAGCAGCCTCCAGGGAGCGGATACGCAGTATTTT
CDR3aa: CASSLQGADTQYF

j_gene: TRBJ2-1
d_gene: TRBD2
len: 17
abundance: few
v_gene: TRBV20-1
CDR3nt: TGCAGTGCTAGAGATGGCCTACTAGCGGGAGTTTTCAATGAGCAGTTCTTC
CDR3aa: CSARDGLLAGVFNEQFF

j_gene: TRBJ1-5
d_gene: NA
len: 13
abundance: NA
v_gene: TRBV25-1
CDR3nt: TGTGCCAGCAGTTCAGGTGGTGACCAGCCCCAGCATTTT
CDR3aa: CASSSGGDQPQHF